The TCR beta chain described here comes from a study of blood T cell repertoires in COVID-19. Study background: The United States, Italy and Spain were the sources of the acute and convalescent COVID-19 samples. In each case, the material was cDNA or gDNA derived from T cells, B-cell-depleted T cells, or PBMCs.

Authors' analysis steps: Estimated nucleated cell counts came from reference gene primer amplification. Repertoires were generated with immunoSEQ multiplex PCR, while TCRdb's copy carries only in-frame clones and drops some. V, J and clone size are taken as reported in that table, and D and trimming were inferred from the DNA itself. The sample has 90,000 or so clones; more than 75% are singletons. CDR1 is SNHLY, CDR2 FYNNEI, per germline. The CDR3 contains 17 residues. V was trimmed by 8 bases and J by 0 bases, leaving 20 bases between them. Sequenced: peripheral blood. This chain joins TRBV2 and TRBJ2-1; no clear D. The TCR comes from a human donor in a cohort sampled during active COVID-19. The chain's CDR3 is CASFGKSALSSYNEQFF. DNA for the CDR3: TGTGCCAGCTTTGGAAAGAGCGCTTTAAGCTCCTACAATGAGCAGTTCTTC.